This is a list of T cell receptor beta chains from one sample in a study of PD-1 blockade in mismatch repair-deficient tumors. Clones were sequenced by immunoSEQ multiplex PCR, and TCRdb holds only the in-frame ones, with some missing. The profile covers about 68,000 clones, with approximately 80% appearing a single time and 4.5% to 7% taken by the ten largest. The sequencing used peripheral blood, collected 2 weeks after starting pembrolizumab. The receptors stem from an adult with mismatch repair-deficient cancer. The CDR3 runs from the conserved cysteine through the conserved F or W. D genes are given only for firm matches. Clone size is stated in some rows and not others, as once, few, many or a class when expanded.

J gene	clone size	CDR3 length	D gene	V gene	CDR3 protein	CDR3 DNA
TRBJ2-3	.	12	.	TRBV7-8	CASSLFSDTQYF	TGTGCCAGCAGCTTATTCTCAGATACGCAGTATTTT
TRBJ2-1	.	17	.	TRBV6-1	CASSEAGWGTSYNEQFF	TGTGCCAGCAGTGAAGCTGGGTGGGGGACTTCTTACAATGAGCAGTTCTTC
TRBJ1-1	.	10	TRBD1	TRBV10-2	CASVQGEAFF	TGCGCCAGCGTACAGGGGGAAGCTTTCTTT
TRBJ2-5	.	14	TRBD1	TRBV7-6	CASSPGTGRVTQYF	TGTGCCAGCAGCCCAGGGACAGGTCGGGTGACCCAGTACTTC
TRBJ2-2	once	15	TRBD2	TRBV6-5	CASTRTSGNTGELFF	TGTGCCAGCACTAGGACTAGCGGGAACACCGGGGAGCTGTTTTTT
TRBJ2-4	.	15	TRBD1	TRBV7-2	CASSPGQGVKNIQYF	TGTGCCAGCAGCCCGGGACAGGGGGTCAAAAACATTCAGTACTTC
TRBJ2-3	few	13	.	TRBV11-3	CASSHRGTDTQYF	TGTGCCAGCAGCCATCGGGGAACAGATACGCAGTATTTT
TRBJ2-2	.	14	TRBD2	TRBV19	CASNPSGYTGELFF	TGTGCCAGTAACCCTAGCGGTTACACCGGGGAGCTGTTTTTT
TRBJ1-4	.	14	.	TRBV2	CASSARTADEKLFF	TGTGCCAGCAGCGCCCGGACGGCGGATGAAAAACTGTTTTTT
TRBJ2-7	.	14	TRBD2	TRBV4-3	CASSPRLAGYEQYF	TGCGCCAGCAGCCCAAGACTAGCGGGTTACGAGCAGTACTTC
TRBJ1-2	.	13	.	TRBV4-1	CASSQARNYGYTF	TGCGCCAGCAGCCAAGCTCGTAACTATGGCTACACCTTC
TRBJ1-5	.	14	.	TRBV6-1	CASSEAASNQPQHF	TGTGCCAGCAGTGAAGCTGCTAGCAATCAGCCCCAGCATTTT
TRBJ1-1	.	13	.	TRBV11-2	CASSFSMNTEAFF	TGTGCCAGCAGCTTCAGCATGAACACTGAAGCTTTCTTT
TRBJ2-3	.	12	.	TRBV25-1	CATEPPGDTQYF	TGTGCCACCGAACCCCCGGGGGATACGCAGTATTTT